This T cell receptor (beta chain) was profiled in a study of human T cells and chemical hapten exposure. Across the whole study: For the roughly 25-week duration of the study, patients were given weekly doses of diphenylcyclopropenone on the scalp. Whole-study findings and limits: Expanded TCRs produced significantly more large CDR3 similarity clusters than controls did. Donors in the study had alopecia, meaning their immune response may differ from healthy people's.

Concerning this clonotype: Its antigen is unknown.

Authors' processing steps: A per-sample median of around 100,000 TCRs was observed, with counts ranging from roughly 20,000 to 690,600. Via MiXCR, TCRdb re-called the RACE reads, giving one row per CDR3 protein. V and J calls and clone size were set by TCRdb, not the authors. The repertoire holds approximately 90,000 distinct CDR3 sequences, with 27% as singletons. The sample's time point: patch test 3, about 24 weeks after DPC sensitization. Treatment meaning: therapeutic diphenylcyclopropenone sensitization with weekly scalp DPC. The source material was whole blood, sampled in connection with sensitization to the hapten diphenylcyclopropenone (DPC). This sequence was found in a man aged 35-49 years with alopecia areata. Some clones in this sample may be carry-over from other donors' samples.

Here the CDR3 reads CASRDPSGRGGETQYF. The DNA for the CDR3 is TGTGCCAGCAGGGACCCTAGCGGGAGAGGAGGAGAGACCCAGTACTTC. The V gene is TRBV2, the J gene TRBJ2-5, with 10 positions matching TRBD2. This CDR3 has 16 residues. The V and J ends lost 6 bases and 4 bases, in that order; junction bases with no gene match: 11. Germline V gene lookup returns CDR1 SNHLY and CDR2 FYNNEI.